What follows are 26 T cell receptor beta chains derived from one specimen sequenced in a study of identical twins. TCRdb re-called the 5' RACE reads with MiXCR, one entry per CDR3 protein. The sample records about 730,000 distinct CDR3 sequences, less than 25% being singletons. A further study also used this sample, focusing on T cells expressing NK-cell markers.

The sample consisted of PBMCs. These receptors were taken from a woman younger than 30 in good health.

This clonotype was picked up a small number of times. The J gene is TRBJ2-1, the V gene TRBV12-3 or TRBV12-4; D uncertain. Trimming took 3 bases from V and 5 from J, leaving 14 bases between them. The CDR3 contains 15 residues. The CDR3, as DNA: TGTGCCAGCAGTTTCGGTGTTTGGTCGAACAATGAGCAGTTCTTC. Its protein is CASSFGVWSNNEQFF.

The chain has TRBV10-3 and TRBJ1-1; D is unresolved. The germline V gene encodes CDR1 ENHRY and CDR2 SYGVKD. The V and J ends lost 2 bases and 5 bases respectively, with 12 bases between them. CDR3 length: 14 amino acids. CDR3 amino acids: CAISELTASTEAFF. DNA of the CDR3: TGTGCCATCAGTGAGCTTACAGCGAGTACTGAAGCTTTCTTT.

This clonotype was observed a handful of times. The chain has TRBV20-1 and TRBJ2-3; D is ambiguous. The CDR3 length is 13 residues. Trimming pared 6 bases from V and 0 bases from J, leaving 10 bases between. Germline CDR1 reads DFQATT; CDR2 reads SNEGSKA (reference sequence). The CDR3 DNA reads TGCAGTGCCAATGCCCCCAGCACAGATACGCAGTATTTT. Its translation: CSANAPSTDTQYF.

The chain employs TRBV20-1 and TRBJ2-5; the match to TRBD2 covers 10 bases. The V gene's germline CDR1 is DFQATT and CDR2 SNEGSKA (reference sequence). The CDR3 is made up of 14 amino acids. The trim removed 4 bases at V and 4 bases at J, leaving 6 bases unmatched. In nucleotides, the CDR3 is TGCAGTGCTACAAAGCGGGAGGGCCGAGAGACCCAGTACTTC. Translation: CSATKREGRETQYF.

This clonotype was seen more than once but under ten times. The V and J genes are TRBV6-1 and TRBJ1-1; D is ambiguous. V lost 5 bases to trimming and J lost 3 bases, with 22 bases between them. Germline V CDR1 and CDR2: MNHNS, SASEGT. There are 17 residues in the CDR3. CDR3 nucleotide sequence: TGTGCCAGCAGTACCCCTCGGCTCGGGGTGAAGGACACTGAAGCTTTCTTT. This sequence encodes CASSTPRLGVKDTEAFF.

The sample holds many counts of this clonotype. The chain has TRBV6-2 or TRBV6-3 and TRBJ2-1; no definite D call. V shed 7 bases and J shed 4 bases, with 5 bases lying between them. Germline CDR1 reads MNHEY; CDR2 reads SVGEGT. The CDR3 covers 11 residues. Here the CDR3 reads CASTGYNEQFF. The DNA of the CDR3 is TGTGCCAGCACCGGTTACAATGAGCAGTTCTTC.

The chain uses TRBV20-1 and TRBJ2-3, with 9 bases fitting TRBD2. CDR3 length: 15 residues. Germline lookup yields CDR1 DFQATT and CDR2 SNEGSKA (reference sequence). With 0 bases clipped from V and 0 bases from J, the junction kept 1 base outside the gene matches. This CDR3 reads CSARELAGSTDTQYF. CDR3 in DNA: TGCAGTGCTAGAGAACTAGCGGGCAGCACAGATACGCAGTATTTT.

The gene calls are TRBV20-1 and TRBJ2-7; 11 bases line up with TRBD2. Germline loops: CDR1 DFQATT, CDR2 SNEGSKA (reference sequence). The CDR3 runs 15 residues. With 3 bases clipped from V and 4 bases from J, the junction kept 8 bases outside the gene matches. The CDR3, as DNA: TGCAGTGCTAGTTGGCTAGCGGGAGGAAAATACGAGCAGTACTTC. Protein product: CSASWLAGGKYEQYF.

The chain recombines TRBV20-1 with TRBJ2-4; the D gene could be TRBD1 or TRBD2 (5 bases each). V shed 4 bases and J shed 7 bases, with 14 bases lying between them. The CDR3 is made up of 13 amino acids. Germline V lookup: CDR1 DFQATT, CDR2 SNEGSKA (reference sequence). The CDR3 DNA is TGCAGTGCTACCTTGGGGGATGCCAACATTCAGTACTTC. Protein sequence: CSATLGDANIQYF.

The CDR3 loop reads CASSMGREQFF. The DNA of the CDR3 is TGTGCCAGCAGTATGGGCCGGGAGCAGTTCTTC. V usage is TRBV25-1 and J usage is TRBJ2-1; D remains unclear. This CDR3 has 11 amino acids. Looked up from germline, CDR1 is MGHDK and CDR2 is SYGVNS. V was shortened by 5 bases and J by 10 bases, with 9 bases between the two germline ends.

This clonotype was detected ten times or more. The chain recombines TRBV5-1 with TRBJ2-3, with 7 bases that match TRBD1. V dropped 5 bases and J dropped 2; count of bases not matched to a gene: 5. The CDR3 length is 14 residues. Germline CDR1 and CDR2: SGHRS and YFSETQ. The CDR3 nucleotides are TGCGCCAGCAGATGGACAGGTTACACAGATACGCAGTATTTT. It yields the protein CASRWTGYTDTQYF. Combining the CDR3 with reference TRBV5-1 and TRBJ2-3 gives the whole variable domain KAGVTQTPRYLIKTRGQQVTLSCSPISGHRSVSWYQQTPGQGLQFLFEYFSETQRNKGNFPGRFSGRQFSNSRSEMNVSTLELGDSALYLCASRWTGYTDTQYFGPGTRLTVL.

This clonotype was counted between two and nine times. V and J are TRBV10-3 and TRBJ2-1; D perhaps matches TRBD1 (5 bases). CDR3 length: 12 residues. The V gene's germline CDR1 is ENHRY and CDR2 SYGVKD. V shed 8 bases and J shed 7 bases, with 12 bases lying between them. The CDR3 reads CAISAGQNEQFF. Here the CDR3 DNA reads TGTGCCATCTCTGCAGGGCAAAATGAGCAGTTCTTC.

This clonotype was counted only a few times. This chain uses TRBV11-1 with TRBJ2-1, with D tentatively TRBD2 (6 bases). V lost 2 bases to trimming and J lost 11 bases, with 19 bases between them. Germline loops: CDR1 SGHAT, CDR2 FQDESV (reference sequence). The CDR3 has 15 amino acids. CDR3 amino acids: CASSLFDLGGVKQFF. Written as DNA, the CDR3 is TGTGCCAGCAGCTTATTCGACTTGGGCGGGGTAAAGCAGTTCTTC.

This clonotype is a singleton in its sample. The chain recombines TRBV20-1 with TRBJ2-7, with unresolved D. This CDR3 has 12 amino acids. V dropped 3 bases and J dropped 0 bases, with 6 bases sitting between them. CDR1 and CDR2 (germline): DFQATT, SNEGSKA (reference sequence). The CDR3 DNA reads TGCAGTGCTAGGCGGCTCTCCTACGAGCAGTACTTC. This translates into CSARRLSYEQYF.

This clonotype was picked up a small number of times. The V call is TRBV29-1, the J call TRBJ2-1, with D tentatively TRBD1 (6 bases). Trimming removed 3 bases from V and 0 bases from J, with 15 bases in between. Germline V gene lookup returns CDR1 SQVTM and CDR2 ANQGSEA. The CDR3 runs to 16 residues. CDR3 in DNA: TGCAGCGTTGACGGATTGAGGGGGAGCTCCTACAATGAGCAGTTCTTC. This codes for CSVDGLRGSSYNEQFF.

The CDR3 loop reads CASSVSGRAANEQFF. CDR3 in DNA: TGTGCCAGCAGCGTGAGCGGGAGGGCCGCCAATGAGCAGTTCTTC. The gene calls are TRBV7-2 and TRBJ2-1; TRBD2 matches 10 bases. The CDR3 is 15 residues long. From germline, CDR1 is SGHTA and CDR2 FQGNSA. V lost 5 bases and J lost 6; bases outside the gene matches: 7.

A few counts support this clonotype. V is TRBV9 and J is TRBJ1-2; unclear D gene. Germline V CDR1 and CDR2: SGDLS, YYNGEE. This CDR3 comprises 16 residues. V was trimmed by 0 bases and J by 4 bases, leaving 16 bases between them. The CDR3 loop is CASSVGPPAGPYGYTF. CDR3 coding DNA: TGTGCCAGCAGCGTAGGTCCCCCAGCCGGACCCTATGGCTACACCTTC.

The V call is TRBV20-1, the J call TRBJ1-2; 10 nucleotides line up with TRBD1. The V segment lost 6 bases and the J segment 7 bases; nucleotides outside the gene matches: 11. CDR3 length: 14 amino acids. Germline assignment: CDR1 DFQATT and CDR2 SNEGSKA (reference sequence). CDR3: CSARRDRGLGGYTF. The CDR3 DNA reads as TGCAGTGCAAGACGGGACAGGGGATTAGGTGGCTACACCTTC.

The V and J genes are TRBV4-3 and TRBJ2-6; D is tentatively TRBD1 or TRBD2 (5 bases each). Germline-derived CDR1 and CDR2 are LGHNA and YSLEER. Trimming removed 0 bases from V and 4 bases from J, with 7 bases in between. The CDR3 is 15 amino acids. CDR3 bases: TGCGCCAGCAGCCAAGAGGGGGTGGGGGCCAACGTCCTGACTTTC. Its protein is CASSQEGVGANVLTF.

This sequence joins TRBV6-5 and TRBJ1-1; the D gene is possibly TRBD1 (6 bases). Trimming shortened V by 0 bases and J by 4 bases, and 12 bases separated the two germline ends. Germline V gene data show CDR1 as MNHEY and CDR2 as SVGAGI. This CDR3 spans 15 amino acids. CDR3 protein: CASSYSPGVGTEAFF. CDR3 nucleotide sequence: TGTGCCAGCAGTTACTCTCCAGGGGTGGGCACTGAAGCTTTCTTT.

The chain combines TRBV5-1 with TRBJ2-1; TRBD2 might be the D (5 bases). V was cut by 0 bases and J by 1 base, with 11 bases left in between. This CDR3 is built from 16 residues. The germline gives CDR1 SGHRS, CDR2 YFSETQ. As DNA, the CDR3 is TGCGCCAGCAGCTTGGTTGTGGGAGCGTCCTACAATGAGCAGTTCTTC. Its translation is CASSLVVGASYNEQFF. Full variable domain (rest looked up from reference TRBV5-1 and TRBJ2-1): KAGVTQTPRYLIKTRGQQVTLSCSPISGHRSVSWYQQTPGQGLQFLFEYFSETQRNKGNFPGRFSGRQFSNSRSEMNVSTLELGDSALYLCASSLVVGASYNEQFFGPGTRLTVL.

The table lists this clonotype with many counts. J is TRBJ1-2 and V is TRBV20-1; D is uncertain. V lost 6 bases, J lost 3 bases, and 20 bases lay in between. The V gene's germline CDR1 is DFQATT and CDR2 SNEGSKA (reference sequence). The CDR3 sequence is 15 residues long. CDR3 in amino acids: CSAPSLEAGDYGYTF. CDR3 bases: TGCAGTGCCCCTAGTTTGGAGGCTGGGGACTATGGCTACACCTTC.

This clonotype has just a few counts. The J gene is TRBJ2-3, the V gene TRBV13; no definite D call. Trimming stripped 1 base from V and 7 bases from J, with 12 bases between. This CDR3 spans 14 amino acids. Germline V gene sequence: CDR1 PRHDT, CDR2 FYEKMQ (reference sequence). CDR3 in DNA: TGTGCCAGCAGCTTAGTTGACCGCACTTATACGCAGTATTTT. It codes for CASSLVDRTYTQYF.

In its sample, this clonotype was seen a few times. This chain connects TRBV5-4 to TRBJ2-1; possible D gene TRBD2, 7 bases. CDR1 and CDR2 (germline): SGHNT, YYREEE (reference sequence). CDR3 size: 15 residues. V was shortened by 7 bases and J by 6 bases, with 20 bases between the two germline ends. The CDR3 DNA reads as TGTGCCAGCGGACCCGGAGGGGGGGACCTCAATGAGCAGTTCTTC. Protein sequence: CASGPGGGDLNEQFF.

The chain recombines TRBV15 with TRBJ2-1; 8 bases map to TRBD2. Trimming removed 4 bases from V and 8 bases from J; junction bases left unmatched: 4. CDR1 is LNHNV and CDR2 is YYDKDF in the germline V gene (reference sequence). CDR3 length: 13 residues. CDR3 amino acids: CATSTGGSYEQFF. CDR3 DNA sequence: TGTGCCACCAGCACGGGGGGGTCCTATGAGCAGTTCTTC.

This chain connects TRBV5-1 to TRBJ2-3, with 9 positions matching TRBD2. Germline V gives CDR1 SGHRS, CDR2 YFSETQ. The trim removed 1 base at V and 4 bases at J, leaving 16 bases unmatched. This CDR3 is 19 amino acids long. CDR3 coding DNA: TGCGCCAGCAGCTTGCGGTCGACACCGCGGGGGGGCCTAGCAGATACGCAGTATTTT. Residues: CASSLRSTPRGGLADTQYF.